This passage covers 17 T cell receptor beta chains from one sample sequenced in a study of cytomegalovirus exposure and HLA in healthy donors. The PCR ran on 60 Vbeta and 13 Jbeta primers. Profiled with immunoSEQ multiplex PCR; TCRdb holds only in-frame clones, not every one. This table has about 140,000 clones, 73% appearing once. The source material was PBMCs. All receptors come from a woman aged 40 to 50 in good health and CMV-seronegative.

The chain couples TRBV19 to TRBJ1-4; 8 bases map to TRBD1. Trimming at V came to 4 bases and at J to 6 bases, leaving 7 bases not matched to a gene. This CDR3 has 15 residues. The germline V gene encodes CDR1 LNHDA and CDR2 SQIVND (reference sequence). This chain's CDR3 is CASSTRTGKYEKLFF. The CDR3 DNA reads TGTGCCAGTAGTACGAGGACAGGGAAGTATGAAAAACTGTTTTTT.

This chain joins TRBV18 and TRBJ1-3, with 9 positions matching TRBD1. Per the germline V gene, CDR1 is KGHSH and CDR2 is LQKENI. V was clipped by 0 bases and J by 1 base; unmatched bases: 1. This CDR3 is built from 16 residues. CDR3 DNA: TGTGCCAGCTCACCACCACAGGGGGCATCTGGAAACACCATATATTTT. This gives the protein CASSPPQGASGNTIYF.

The chain joins TRBV7-8 to TRBJ2-7; a weak D match, TRBD2 (6 bases). The V end lost 4 bases, the J end lost 8 bases, and 15 bases lay between the germline ends. Germline V gene sequence: CDR1 SGHVS, CDR2 FQNEAQ. The CDR3 sequence is 13 residues long. DNA for the CDR3: TGTGCCAGCAGCTCTGCCGGGACTTTTAAGCAGTACTTC. Encoded protein: CASSSAGTFKQYF.

The chain employs TRBV7-9 and TRBJ2-1; no clear D gene. The CDR3 runs to 14 residues. V shed 1 base and J shed 6 bases, with 10 bases lying between them. Germline V gives CDR1 SEHNR, CDR2 FQNEAQ (reference sequence). CDR3 coding DNA: TGTGCCAGCAGCTTAGAGCTTAGTCCCAATGAGCAGTTCTTC. Its protein product is CASSLELSPNEQFF.

J is TRBJ1-5 and V is TRBV6-5; D remains ambiguous. Looked up from germline, CDR1 is MNHEY and CDR2 is SVGAGI. This CDR3 spans 13 amino acids. V lost 6 bases, J lost 3 bases, and 9 bases lay in between. CDR3 region: CASSARDNQPQHF. In nucleotides, the CDR3 is TGTGCCAGCAGCGCGCGGGACAATCAGCCCCAGCATTTT.

The chain has TRBV9 and TRBJ2-2; 7 bases line up with TRBD1. Germline CDR1 is SGDLS and CDR2 is YYNGEE. J gave up 0 bases and V 0 bases, and 14 bases lay outside the gene matches. The CDR3 spans 20 residues. Here the CDR3 DNA reads TGTGCCAGCAGCGTAGGGTATCCGGGAAGGCAGGGGGCGAACACCGGGGAGCTGTTTTTT. Protein: CASSVGYPGRQGANTGELFF.

A few counts support this clone. This chain uses TRBV6-6 with TRBJ1-2; D is unresolved. In germline, CDR1 is MNHNY, CDR2 SVGAGI (reference sequence). The CDR3 spans 13 residues. Trimming left V 7 bases short and J 4 bases short, with 13 bases between. The chain's CDR3 is CASTEASGYGYTF. The CDR3 DNA reads TGTGCCAGCACCGAAGCGTCGGGCTATGGCTACACCTTC.

This rearrangement joins TRBV20-1 to TRBJ1-1; D is undetermined. Germline V CDR1 and CDR2: DFQATT, SNEGSKA (reference sequence). The ends were cut back, 3 bases at V and 6 bases at J, with 8 bases in the middle. CDR3 size: 11 residues. CDR3 sequence (DNA): TGCAGTGCTAGGAAACTACCTGAAGCTTTCTTT. Translation gives CSARKLPEAFF.

The chain is built from TRBV7-9 and TRBJ2-5; D may be TRBD2 (7 bases). V was cut by 4 bases and J by 5 bases, with 14 bases left in between. This CDR3 is 14 amino acids long. Per germline, CDR1 SEHNR and CDR2 FQNEAQ (reference sequence). DNA for the CDR3: TGTGCCAGCAGCTCCAGGACAGCGGGGGAGACCCAGTACTTC. This translates into CASSSRTAGETQYF.

The table lists this clone with a count of one. This chain links TRBV5-8 with TRBJ2-5, with D possibly TRBD2 on 5 matching bases. The CDR3 has 12 amino acids. V lost 2 bases to trimming and J lost 7 bases, with 9 bases between them. In germline, CDR1 is SGHTS, CDR2 YDEGEE. The CDR3 loop is CASSLPRGTQYF. CDR3 nucleotide sequence: TGTGCCAGCAGCTTACCTCGGGGGACCCAGTACTTC.

The chain carries TRBV18 and TRBJ2-5; D is undetermined. The germline V gene encodes CDR1 KGHSH and CDR2 LQKENI. Trimming took off 0 bases at V and 2 bases at J, with 7 bases between the two ends. CDR3 size: 14 residues. For the CDR3, the DNA is TGTGCCAGCTCACCACCGAGGCCTCAAGAGACCCAGTACTTC. It yields the protein CASSPPRPQETQYF.

V usage is TRBV9 and J usage is TRBJ2-5, with D possibly TRBD2 on 5 matching bases. The germline gives CDR1 SGDLS, CDR2 YYNGEE. CDR3 length: 16 amino acids. The ends were cut back, 0 bases at V and 5 bases at J, with 17 bases in the middle. CDR3 residues: CASSVVGVGIGETQYF. In DNA form, the CDR3 reads TGTGCCAGCAGCGTAGTTGGGGTCGGGATCGGGGAGACCCAGTACTTC.

V usage is TRBV5-4 and J usage is TRBJ2-1; 10 bases align to TRBD2. Germline CDR1 and CDR2: SGHNT and YYREEE (reference sequence). This CDR3 is built from 14 residues. J lost 9 bases, V lost 3 bases, and 6 bases had no gene match. The CDR3 bases are TGTGCCAGCAGCTCACCCGGGACTAGCGTTGAGCAGTTCTTC. It is translated as CASSSPGTSVEQFF.

The chain combines TRBV23-1 with TRBJ2-2, with TRBD1 identical over 7 bases. TRBV23-1 is sorted into the ORF group, with uncertain function. Germline trimming cut 3 bases from V and 8 bases from J; bases unmatched to any gene: 9. This CDR3 has 15 amino acids. CDR3 in amino acids: CASSQTDRVRGELFF. The CDR3 region has the DNA TGCGCCAGCAGTCAGACTGACAGGGTCAGAGGGGAGCTGTTTTTT.

As DNA, the CDR3 is TGTGCCAGCAGCTTGGCGCAGGGCGGATACTATGGCTACACCTTC. Translated: CASSLAQGGYYGYTF. The chain couples TRBV5-8 to TRBJ1-2, with TRBD1 as a possible D gene (5 bases). CDR1 and CDR2 from the germline V gene are SGHTS and YDEGEE. There are 15 residues in the CDR3. Trimming took off 0 bases at V and 3 bases at J, with 12 bases between the two ends.

V gene TRBV5-1 combines with J gene TRBJ2-7; 7 bases are a match to TRBD2. The J segment lost 3 bases and the V segment lost 6 bases, leaving 6 bases of the junction unmatched. The germline gives CDR1 SGHRS, CDR2 YFSETQ. The CDR3 runs to 13 residues. CDR3 loop: CASTRGDGYEQYF. The CDR3 nucleotides are TGCGCCAGCACCCGGGGGGACGGCTACGAGCAGTACTTC.

The table lists this clone with a few counts. The J gene is TRBJ1-5, the V gene TRBV19; possible D gene TRBD1, 6 bases. This CDR3 contains 16 residues. CDR1 is LNHDA, CDR2 SQIVND, per germline (reference sequence). Trimming took off 7 bases at V and 0 bases at J, with 16 bases between the two ends. The CDR3 loop is CASKEGGGASNQPQHF. CDR3 bases: TGTGCCAGTAAAGAGGGAGGGGGAGCTAGCAATCAGCCCCAGCATTTT.